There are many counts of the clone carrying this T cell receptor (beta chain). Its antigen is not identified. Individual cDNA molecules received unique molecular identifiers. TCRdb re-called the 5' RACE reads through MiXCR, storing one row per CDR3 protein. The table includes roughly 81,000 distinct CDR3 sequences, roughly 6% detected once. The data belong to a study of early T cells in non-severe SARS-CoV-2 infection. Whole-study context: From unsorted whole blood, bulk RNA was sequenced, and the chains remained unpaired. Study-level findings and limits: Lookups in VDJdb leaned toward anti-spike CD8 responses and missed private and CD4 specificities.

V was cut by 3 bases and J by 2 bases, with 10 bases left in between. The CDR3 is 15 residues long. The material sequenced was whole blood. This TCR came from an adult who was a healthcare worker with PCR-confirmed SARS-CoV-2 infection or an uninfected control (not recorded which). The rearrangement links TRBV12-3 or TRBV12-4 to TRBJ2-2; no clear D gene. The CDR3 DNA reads TGTGCCAGCAGTTTTGGCGGAATCAACACCGGGGAGCTGTTTTTT. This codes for CASSFGGINTGELFF.